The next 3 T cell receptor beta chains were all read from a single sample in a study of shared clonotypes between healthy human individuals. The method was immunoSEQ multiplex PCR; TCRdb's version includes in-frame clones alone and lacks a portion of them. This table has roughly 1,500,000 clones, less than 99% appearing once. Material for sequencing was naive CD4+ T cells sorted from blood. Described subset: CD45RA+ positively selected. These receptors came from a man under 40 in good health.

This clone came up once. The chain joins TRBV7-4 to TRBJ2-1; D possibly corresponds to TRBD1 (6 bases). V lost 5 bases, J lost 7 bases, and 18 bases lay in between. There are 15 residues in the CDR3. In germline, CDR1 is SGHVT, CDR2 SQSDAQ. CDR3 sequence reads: CASSTGRGYGNEQFF. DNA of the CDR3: TGTGCCAGCAGCACAGGCAGGGGTTATGGAAATGAGCAGTTCTTC.

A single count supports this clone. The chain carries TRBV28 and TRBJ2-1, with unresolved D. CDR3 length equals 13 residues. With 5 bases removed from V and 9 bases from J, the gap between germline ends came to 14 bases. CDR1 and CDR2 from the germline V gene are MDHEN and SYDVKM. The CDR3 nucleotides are TGTGCCAGCAGTGATGATGTCGCGCCTGAGCAGTTCTTC. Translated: CASSDDVAPEQFF. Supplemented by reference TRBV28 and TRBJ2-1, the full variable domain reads DVKVTQSSRYLVKRTGEKVFLECVQDMDHENMFWYRQDPGLGLRLIYFSYDVKMKEKGDIPEGYSVSREKKERFSLILESASTNQTSMYLCASSDDVAPEQFFGPGTRLTVL.

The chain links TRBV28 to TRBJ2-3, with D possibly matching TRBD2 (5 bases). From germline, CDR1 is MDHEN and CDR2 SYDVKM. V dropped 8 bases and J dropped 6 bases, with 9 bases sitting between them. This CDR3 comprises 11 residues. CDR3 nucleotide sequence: TGTGCCAGCGTTCCGGGGGATACGCAGTATTTT. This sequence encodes CASVPGDTQYF.